Below are 23 T cell receptor beta chains sequenced from a single sample in a study of T-cell memory formation after mild COVID-19. TCRdb recomputed calls from the 5' RACE reads with MiXCR, one row per CDR3 protein. The sample has fewer than 15,000 distinct CDR3 sequences, under 20% seen once. Sequencing was performed on PBMCs or a T cell subset sorted from them (not recorded which). These receptor sequences come from a man between 18 and 35 years old who had mild COVID-19 (a few samples of this study predate the infection). Cell type and time point are not known.

This clonotype occurred many times. This rearrangement joins TRBV7-9 to TRBJ2-3, with D unclear. The CDR3 runs 16 residues. Trimming left V 5 bases short and J 2 bases short, with 17 bases between. The germline gives CDR1 SEHNR, CDR2 FQNEAQ (reference sequence). CDR3 residues: CASSLIGPSYTDTQYF. Here the CDR3 DNA reads TGTGCCAGCAGCCTGATCGGGCCTTCCTACACAGATACGCAGTATTTT.

The CDR3 loop is CASSESRGLGFYGYTF. CDR3 in DNA: TGCGCCAGCAGTGAGTCGAGAGGGCTGGGATTCTATGGCTACACCTTC. This rearrangement joins TRBV10-1 to TRBJ1-2; D is ambiguous. The CDR3 runs 16 residues. Trimming removed 0 bases at V and 4 bases at J, with 15 bases between. CDR1 and CDR2 (germline): WNHNN, SYGVQD (reference sequence).

This clonotype was detected many times. This chain joins TRBV18 and TRBJ2-5; 9 bases agree with TRBD1. Germline V gene lookup returns CDR1 KGHSH and CDR2 LQKENI. There are 15 residues in the CDR3. Trimming at V came to 5 bases and at J to 5 bases, leaving 9 bases not matched to a gene. CDR3 DNA: TGTGCCAGCTCAGCGGGACAGGGAATTTTGGAGACCCAGTACTTC. Translated, it gives CASSAGQGILETQYF.

The chain employs TRBV7-9 and TRBJ2-7, with D possibly TRBD2 on 7 matching bases. Germline CDR1 SEHNR, CDR2 FQNEAQ (reference sequence). The V gene lost 1 base and the J gene lost 6 bases, with 13 bases spanning the gap. The CDR3 consists of 14 residues. The CDR3 is CASSLGGGPLEQYF. CDR3 coding DNA: TGTGCCAGCAGCTTAGGGGGGGGGCCTCTCGAGCAGTACTTC.

There are a few counts of this clonotype. This sequence joins TRBV19 and TRBJ1-1; D remains unclear. The germline V gene encodes CDR1 LNHDA and CDR2 SQIVND (reference sequence). V lost 3 bases and J lost 2, with 4 bases in between. The CDR3 length is 12 residues. The CDR3 loop reads CASSMGNTEAFF. In nucleotides, the CDR3 is TGTGCCAGTAGTATGGGAAACACTGAAGCTTTCTTT.

This clonotype was detected only a few times. The chain is built from TRBV5-1 and TRBJ1-5; D may be TRBD1 (5 bases). CDR1 and CDR2 from the germline V gene are SGHRS and YFSETQ. Trimming stripped 1 base from V and 0 bases from J, with 8 bases between. This CDR3 comprises 15 residues. The CDR3 DNA follows: TGCGCCAGCAGCTTGTCTGACAGTAGCAATCAGCCCCAGCATTTT. Translated, it gives CASSLSDSSNQPQHF.

This clonotype has ten or more counts. The chain is built from TRBV6-5 and TRBJ2-5; 9 bases align to TRBD1. The ends lost 0 bases at V and 4 bases at J; junction bases unmatched: 3. The length of the CDR3 is 15 residues. In germline, CDR1 is MNHEY, CDR2 SVGAGI. Here the CDR3 reads CASSYSDRGGETQYF. The CDR3 DNA reads TGTGCCAGCAGTTACTCGGACAGGGGAGGAGAGACCCAGTACTTC.

The chain joins TRBV9 to TRBJ2-7; TRBD1 agrees at 11 bases. Germline V CDR1 and CDR2: SGDLS, YYNGEE. V shed 4 bases, J shed 2 bases, and the junction held 2 bases outside the gene matches. The CDR3 consists of 14 residues. The CDR3 nucleotides read TGTGCCAGCAGCCCGGGACAGGGGGCCTACGAGCAGTACTTC. Protein product: CASSPGQGAYEQYF. The whole variable domain, remainder taken from reference TRBV9 and TRBJ2-7, is DSGVTQTPKHLITATGQRVTLRCSPRSGDLSVYWYQQSLDQGLQFLIQYYNGEERAKGNILERFSAQQFPDLHSELNLSSLELGDSALYFCASSPGQGAYEQYFGPGTRLTVT.

In its sample, this clonotype was seen a few times. The rearrangement uses TRBV5-8 and TRBJ2-1; TRBD2 matches 8 bases. Germline CDR1 SGHTS, CDR2 YDEGEE. V was clipped by 2 bases and J by 2 bases; unmatched bases: 6. The CDR3 contains 16 residues. Written as DNA, the CDR3 is TGTGCCAGCAGCTTAGCGCCGGGACTAGCCTACAATGAGCAGTTCTTC. Translation: CASSLAPGLAYNEQFF. Combining the CDR3 with reference TRBV5-8 and TRBJ2-1 gives the whole variable domain EAGVTQSPTHLIKTRGQQATLRCSPISGHTSVYWYQQALGLGLQFLLWYDEGEERNRGNFPPRFSGRQFPNYSSELNVNALELEDSALYLCASSLAPGLAYNEQFFGPGTRLTVL.

Points on this clonotype: A much larger clone differs from this one at a single base, so this may be a read error. This chain connects TRBV9 to TRBJ2-3; D unresolved. Trimming removed 4 bases from V and 3 bases from J, with 21 bases in between. Germline assignment: CDR1 SGDLS and CDR2 YYNGEE. The CDR3 consists of 17 residues. DNA of the CDR3: TGTGCCAGCAGCCCCCCCCTACCAGTCTCAAAGACAGATACGCAGTATTTT. Amino acids: CASSPPLPVSKTDTQYF.

J is TRBJ1-3 and V is TRBV11-2; 7 positions agree with TRBD1. Trimming cost V 5 bases and J 2 bases; bases outside gene matches: 6. The germline CDR1 and CDR2 sequences are SGHAT and FQNNGV. CDR3 length: 15 amino acids. The CDR3 region has the DNA TGTGCCAGCAGCCGAGGGACAGTGCCTGGAAACACCATATATTTT. As protein: CASSRGTVPGNTIYF.

This clonotype was detected many times. V gene TRBV7-9 combines with J gene TRBJ2-1; TRBD2 matches at 8 bases. V was pared by 3 bases and J by 6 bases, with 4 bases of the junction left unmatched. This CDR3 comprises 14 residues. Germline V gene lookup returns CDR1 SEHNR and CDR2 FQNEAQ (reference sequence). The CDR3 region is CASSFGGAGNEQFF. CDR3 coding DNA: TGTGCCAGCAGCTTCGGGGGGGCTGGCAATGAGCAGTTCTTC. The full variable domain, in which reference TRBV7-9 and TRBJ2-1 provide the parts outside the CDR3, is DTGVSQNPRHKITKRGQNVTFRCDPISEHNRLYWYRQTLGQGPEFLTYFQNEAQLEKSRLLSDRFSAERPKGSFSTLEIQRTEQGDSAMYLCASSFGGAGNEQFFGPGTRLTVL.

Ten or more counts support this clonotype. The chain employs TRBV13 and TRBJ2-1, with D possibly TRBD1 on 6 matching bases. Germline V gene lookup returns CDR1 PRHDT and CDR2 FYEKMQ (reference sequence). The V end lost 7 bases, the J end lost 8 bases, and 18 bases lay between the germline ends. The CDR3 contains 14 residues. CDR3 DNA: TGTGCCAGCACCTCAAAAACAGGGCGCTATGAGCAGTTCTTC. Translated: CASTSKTGRYEQFF.

In regard to this clonotype: With a much larger clone just one base away, this may be a read error. The chain is built from TRBV15 and TRBJ1-6; 8 bases align to TRBD1. Per germline, CDR1 LNHNV and CDR2 YYDKDF (reference sequence). The CDR3 has 17 residues. The CDR3 protein is CATSGSRGPLDNSPLQF. The CDR3 DNA reads TGTGCCACCAGCGGATCCAGGGGGCCCCTAGATAATTCACCCCTCCAATTT.

This clonotype was seen ten or more times. The chain is built from TRBV7-6 and TRBJ2-3; D may be TRBD2 (6 bases). V was trimmed by 0 bases and J by 0 bases, leaving 13 bases between them. The CDR3 is 17 residues long. From germline, CDR1 is SGHVS and CDR2 FNYEAQ. This CDR3 reads CASSLAPSGFSTDTQYF. CDR3 sequence (DNA): TGTGCCAGCAGCTTAGCTCCAAGCGGGTTTAGCACAGATACGCAGTATTTT. The entire variable domain, with the rest obtained from reference TRBV7-6 and TRBJ2-3, is as follows: GAGVSQSPRYKVTKRGQDVALRCDPISGHVSLYWYRQALGQGPEFLTYFNYEAQQDKSGLPNDRFSAERPEGSISTLTIQRTEQRDSAMYRCASSLAPSGFSTDTQYFGPGTRLTVL.

This clonotype was seen many times. The chain links TRBV11-2 to TRBJ2-5; the D gene is possibly TRBD2 (6 bases). The CDR3 is 16 amino acids. Per the germline V gene, CDR1 is SGHAT and CDR2 is FQNNGV. V lost 3 bases to trimming and J lost 0 bases, with 14 bases between them. Here the CDR3 DNA reads TGTGCCAGCAGCTTTCATAGCGGCGCATACCAAGAGACCCAGTACTTC. Translation: CASSFHSGAYQETQYF.

This clonotype was counted between two and nine times. The chain uses TRBV5-1 and TRBJ1-1, with D unresolved. The CDR3 is 16 residues long. CDR1 and CDR2 (germline): SGHRS, YFSETQ. V shed 0 bases and J shed 1 base, with 13 bases lying between them. Here the CDR3 reads CASSLVGSDSNTEAFF. The CDR3 bases are TGCGCCAGCAGCTTGGTAGGGTCCGATTCGAACACTGAAGCTTTCTTT.

The rearrangement links TRBV2 to TRBJ2-1; a weak D match, TRBD2 (6 bases). V was pared by 5 bases and J by 2 bases, with 16 bases between. CDR3 length equals 16 residues. Germline CDR1 SNHLY, CDR2 FYNNEI. This CDR3 reads CASSQVLWGAYNEQFF. The DNA of the CDR3 is TGTGCCAGCAGTCAGGTGCTTTGGGGGGCCTACAATGAGCAGTTCTTC.

J is TRBJ2-5 and V is TRBV6-2 or TRBV6-3, with D possibly matching TRBD1 (5 bases). The germline V gene has CDR1 MNHEY and CDR2 SVGEGT. The V and J ends lost 8 bases and 6 bases respectively, with 13 bases between them. This CDR3 spans 12 amino acids. The CDR3 DNA follows: TGTGCCAGCCAAGGGGCGGTACAGACCCAGTACTTC. Protein product: CASQGAVQTQYF.

This chain uses TRBV6-2 or TRBV6-3 with TRBJ1-1; maybe TRBD1 (6 bases). CDR1 MNHEY and CDR2 SVGEGT come from the germline V gene. CDR3 size: 13 residues. The ends were cut back, 4 bases at V and 8 bases at J, with 14 bases in the middle. Written as DNA, the CDR3 is TGTGCCAGCAGTTGGGGGGCCGCGATGGAAGCTTTCTTT. Translation: CASSWGAAMEAFF.

This clonotype was found many times. The chain recombines TRBV12-5 with TRBJ1-5; unclear D gene. V was clipped by 5 bases and J by 7 bases, with 12 bases between them. CDR1 and CDR2 (germline): LGHNT, FRNRAP. The CDR3 loop spans 13 amino acids. CDR3: CASGPSKAQPQHF. In DNA, the CDR3 is TGTGCTAGTGGTCCTTCCAAGGCGCAGCCCCAGCATTTT.

This clonotype was recorded at least ten times. This chain links TRBV29-1 with TRBJ2-7, with 8 bases matching TRBD1. The germline V gene encodes CDR1 SQVTM and CDR2 ANQGSEA. V dropped 6 bases and J dropped 2; count of bases not matched to a gene: 6. The CDR3 extends over 13 amino acids. The CDR3 reads CSVTGGIPYEQYF. The DNA for the CDR3 is TGCAGCGTCACAGGGGGGATTCCCTACGAGCAGTACTTC.

Many counts were recorded for this clonotype. The V gene is TRBV15, the J gene TRBJ1-1; D gene uncertain. V was clipped by 1 base and J by 2 bases, with 5 bases between them. The CDR3 is made up of 13 amino acids. Germline-derived CDR1 and CDR2 are LNHNV and YYDKDF (reference sequence). CDR3: CATSRGENTEAFF. The CDR3 nucleotides are TGTGCCACCAGCAGAGGAGAAAACACTGAAGCTTTCTTT.